This T cell receptor (beta chain) was captured by sequencing in a study of shared clonotypes between healthy human individuals. Overall study: Each donor contributed plates that comprised three CD4 naive, three CD4 memory, two CD8 naive and one CD8 memory. Overall study results and limits: Of the naive CD4 clonotypes, approximately 5% were shared across several donors.

With respect to this clone: The antigen is unknown.

At a deep level, the assay was run. Libraries were prepared by immunoSEQ multiplex PCR; TCRdb keeps only in-frame clonotypes and omits some of them. The table has about 1 million clones, around four fifths seen once; the top ten hold 1.4%. Germline V CDR1 and CDR2: SEHNR, FQNEAQ (reference sequence). This CDR3 has 12 residues. Trimming pared 5 bases from V and 10 bases from J, leaving 9 bases between. Sequences were obtained from memory CD4+ T cells sorted from blood. The subset was: CD45RA-negative fraction. This receptor was taken from a young man in good health. The V call is TRBV7-9, the J call TRBJ1-6; D not resolved. The CDR3 sequence: CASSPDSSPLHF. The CDR3 coding sequence is TGTGCCAGCAGCCCTGACTCCTCACCCCTCCACTTT.